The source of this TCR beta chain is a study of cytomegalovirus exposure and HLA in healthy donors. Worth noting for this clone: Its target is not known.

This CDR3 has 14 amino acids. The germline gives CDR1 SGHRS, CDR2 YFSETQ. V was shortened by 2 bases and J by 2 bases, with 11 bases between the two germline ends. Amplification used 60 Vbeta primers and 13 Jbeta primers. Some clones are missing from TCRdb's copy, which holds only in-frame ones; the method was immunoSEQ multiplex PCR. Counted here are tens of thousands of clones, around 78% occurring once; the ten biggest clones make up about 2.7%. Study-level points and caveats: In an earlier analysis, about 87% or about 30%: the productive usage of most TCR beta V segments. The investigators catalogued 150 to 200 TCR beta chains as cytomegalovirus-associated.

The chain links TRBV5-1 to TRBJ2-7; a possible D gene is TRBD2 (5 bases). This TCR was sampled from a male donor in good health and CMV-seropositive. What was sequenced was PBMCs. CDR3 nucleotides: TGCGCCAGCAGCTTAGTGCCCGGGGCCTACGAGCAGTACTTC. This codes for CASSLVPGAYEQYF.